These 23 T cell receptor beta chains originate from one sample sequenced in a study of radiation and T cells in renal cell carcinoma. Time point here: blood 2 weeks post-SBRT. Treatment meaning: 15 Gy SBRT to primary tumor, nephrectomy 4 weeks later. Assay used: immunoSEQ multiplex PCR; TCRdb lists only in-frame clones, some missing. Of tens of thousands of clones listed, around three quarters are singletons. Sequencing used blood, obtained from a patient whose treatment included radiotherapy and nephrectomy. These receptors originate from a man in his sixties with renal cell carcinoma.

J is TRBJ1-1 and V is TRBV12-5; D might be TRBD1 (6 bases). CDR1 is LGHNT and CDR2 is FRNRAP in the germline V gene. The CDR3 sequence is 14 residues long. V was pared by 7 bases and J by 1 base, with 13 bases between. This CDR3 is CASAATGGNTEAFF. The CDR3 region has the DNA TGTGCTAGTGCCGCGACAGGTGGGAACACTGAAGCTTTCTTT. The complete variable domain, with remaining parts taken from reference TRBV12-5 and TRBJ1-1, reads DARVTQTPRHKVTEMGQEVTMRCQPILGHNTVFWYRQTMMQGLELLAYFRNRAPLDDSGMPKDRFSAEMPDATLATLKIQPSEPRDSAVYFCASAATGGNTEAFFGQGTRLTVV.

The V and J genes are TRBV2 and TRBJ1-1; D may be TRBD1 (5 bases). Trimming removed 9 bases from V and 1 base from J, with 9 bases in between. Germline V CDR1 and CDR2: SNHLY, FYNNEI. The CDR3 is made up of 12 amino acids. Here the CDR3 reads CASMGTNTEAFF. The CDR3 coding sequence is TGTGCCAGTATGGGGACGAACACTGAAGCTTTCTTT.

The rearrangement links TRBV7-2 to TRBJ1-2; D not resolved. Trimming shortened V by 1 base and J by 7 bases, and 13 bases separated the two germline ends. Per germline, CDR1 SGHTA and CDR2 FQGNSA. The CDR3 contains 14 residues. The CDR3 sequence is CASSLDSRNGGYTF. CDR3 nucleotide sequence: TGTGCCAGCAGCTTAGACAGTCGAAATGGTGGCTACACCTTC.

In this sample, this clone turned up a few times. The chain carries TRBV4-3 and TRBJ2-3, with 8 bases aligning to TRBD2. CDR1 and CDR2 from the germline V gene are LGHNA and YSLEER. The CDR3 runs to 16 residues. V dropped 0 bases and J dropped 4; count of bases not matched to a gene: 6. The CDR3 nucleotides are TGCGCCAGCAGCCAAGATTCGGGGGGGCGGTCAGATACGCAGTATTTT. This encodes CASSQDSGGRSDTQYF.

This clone was counted once. The rearrangement links TRBV11-3 to TRBJ2-5, with TRBD2 matching over 12 bases. V dropped 5 bases and J dropped 5; count of bases not matched to a gene: 6. This CDR3 spans 15 amino acids. Germline CDR1 and CDR2: SGHNT and YENEEA. The CDR3 coding sequence is TGTGCCAGCAGCCTTGGACTAGCGGGGCTGGAGACCCAGTACTTC. Amino acids: CASSLGLAGLETQYF.

This chain uses TRBV6-5 with TRBJ1-2; D is perhaps TRBD1 (6 bases). Germline V gives CDR1 MNHEY, CDR2 SVGAGI. CDR3 length: 16 amino acids. Between the trimmed V and J ends, which lost 0 bases and 4 bases, there was a span of 15 bases. The CDR3 protein is CASSYSGRGAGYGYTF. Here the CDR3 DNA reads TGTGCCAGCAGTTACTCGGGCCGGGGGGCTGGCTATGGCTACACCTTC.

The chain has TRBV11-2 and TRBJ2-7, with D unclear. From germline, CDR1 is SGHAT and CDR2 FQNNGV. V dropped 1 base and J dropped 2 bases, with 3 bases sitting between them. The CDR3 sequence is 12 residues long. The CDR3, as DNA: TGTGCCAGCAGCTTAGCCCCCTACGAGCAGTACTTC. Translation: CASSLAPYEQYF.

The gene calls are TRBV5-1 and TRBJ2-3; 14 positions match TRBD2. This CDR3 spans 17 amino acids. V shed 0 bases and J 6 bases; nucleotides not matched to a gene: 6. Per the germline V gene, CDR1 is SGHRS and CDR2 is YFSETQ. The CDR3 DNA reads as TGCGCCAGCAGCTTGGGACTAGCGGGAGGGCGAGTGGATACGCAGTATTTT. Translation gives CASSLGLAGGRVDTQYF.

The V gene is TRBV11-3, the J gene TRBJ2-2; D gene uncertain. The CDR3 covers 14 residues. V was cut by 3 bases and J by 4 bases, with 9 bases left in between. The germline V gene encodes CDR1 SGHNT and CDR2 YENEEA. CDR3 nucleotide sequence: TGTGCCAGCAGCTTTGTCTTAAGCACCGGGGAGCTGTTTTTT. Translated, it gives CASSFVLSTGELFF. The full variable domain, rest sourced from reference TRBV11-3 and TRBJ2-2, is EAGVVQSPRYKIIEKKQPVAFWCNPISGHNTLYWYLQNLGQGPELLIRYENEEAVDDSQLPKDRFSAERLKGVDSTLKIQPAELGDSAVYLCASSFVLSTGELFFGEGSRLTVL.

As to this clone: Other DNA sequences in this specimen translate into the identical CDR3. CDR3 sequence (DNA): TGCGCCAGCAGCTTGGGGACCACTGGAAACACCATATATTTT. Its translation is CASSLGTTGNTIYF. V is TRBV5-1 and J is TRBJ1-3; no reliable D call. V lost 0 bases and J 2 bases, leaving 6 bases between the germline ends. The CDR3 is made up of 14 amino acids. Germline V gene sequence: CDR1 SGHRS, CDR2 YFSETQ. Full variable domain (missing parts from reference TRBV5-1 and TRBJ1-3): KAGVTQTPRYLIKTRGQQVTLSCSPISGHRSVSWYQQTPGQGLQFLFEYFSETQRNKGNFPGRFSGRQFSNSRSEMNVSTLELGDSALYLCASSLGTTGNTIYFGEGSWLTVV.

The rearrangement joins TRBV7-6 to TRBJ1-3, with TRBD1 identical over 7 bases. In germline, CDR1 is SGHVS, CDR2 FNYEAQ. Trimming took 5 bases from V and 7 from J; bases not matched to a gene: 11. The CDR3 runs to 15 residues. CDR3 sequence: CASSRRGQNGNTIYF. The CDR3 DNA reads as TGTGCCAGCAGCCGTCGGGGACAGAATGGGAACACCATATATTTT.

The chain couples TRBV27 to TRBJ1-4; D is perhaps TRBD1 (6 bases). CDR1 MNHEY and CDR2 SMNVEV come from the germline V gene (reference sequence). Trimming left V 6 bases short and J 0 bases short, with 26 bases between. The CDR3 contains 20 residues. For the CDR3, the DNA is TGTGCCAGCAGACCACTCTTACTCCTCACAGGGAATACAACTAATGAAAAACTGTTTTTT. It yields the protein CASRPLLLLTGNTTNEKLFF.

The chain has TRBV30 and TRBJ1-4; D may be TRBD1 (5 bases). Germline V gives CDR1 GTSNPN, CDR2 SVGIG (reference sequence). This CDR3 is 14 amino acids long. V was clipped by 4 bases and J by 3 bases, with 12 bases between them. The CDR3 loop is CAWTQGVSNEKLFF. CDR3 in DNA: TGTGCCTGGACCCAGGGAGTGTCTAATGAAAAACTGTTTTTT.

In this sample, this clone turned up once. The rearrangement uses TRBV7-3 and TRBJ1-2, with D unresolved. The CDR3 is made up of 14 amino acids. V lost 1 base and J lost 0, with 6 bases in between. The germline V gene has CDR1 SGHTA and CDR2 FQGTGA. This CDR3 reads CASSLNPANYGYTF. The DNA of the CDR3 is TGTGCCAGCAGCTTAAATCCAGCTAACTATGGCTACACCTTC.

The chain links TRBV5-6 to TRBJ1-2, with 9 bases that match TRBD1. The CDR3 has 14 residues. Germline CDR1 reads SGHDT; CDR2 reads YYEEEE. The V gene end was trimmed by 2 bases and the J gene end by 3 bases; junction bases not matched to a gene: 2. The CDR3: CASSFWTGDYGYTF. DNA of the CDR3: TGTGCCAGCAGCTTTTGGACAGGGGACTATGGCTACACCTTC.

The chain combines TRBV6-5 with TRBJ1-2; D may be TRBD1 (5 bases). Germline assignment: CDR1 MNHEY and CDR2 SVGAGI. Trimming took 0 bases from V and 7 from J, leaving 9 bases between them. The CDR3 runs 13 residues. CDR3 sequence (DNA): TGTGCCAGCAGTTACTCGAGGGACGGTGGCTACACCTTC. The encoded protein is CASSYSRDGGYTF.

The V gene is TRBV6-1, the J gene TRBJ1-3; D call uncertain. V was pared by 2 bases and J by 0 bases, with 11 bases between. The length of the CDR3 is 16 residues. Germline assignment: CDR1 MNHNS and CDR2 SASEGT. The CDR3 bases are TGTGCCAGCAGTGAACTTATGACTAACTCTGGAAACACCATATATTTT. This sequence encodes CASSELMTNSGNTIYF.

V is TRBV29-1 and J is TRBJ2-7; 9 bases agree with TRBD1. CDR1 and CDR2 from the germline V gene are SQVTM and ANQGSEA. The CDR3 is made up of 16 amino acids. Trimming removed 4 bases from V and 0 bases from J; junction bases left unmatched: 10. The CDR3 sequence is CSVAEGTGGFSYEQYF. The CDR3 DNA is TGCAGCGTTGCGGAGGGAACAGGGGGCTTCTCCTACGAGCAGTACTTC.

The chain recombines TRBV6-5 with TRBJ1-1; no firm D call. The CDR3 runs to 16 residues. The germline V and J ends were trimmed by 2 bases and 3 bases, with 16 bases remaining between them. Germline V CDR1 and CDR2: MNHEY, SVGAGI. The CDR3 DNA sequence: TGTGCCAGCAGTTACAGGTGGGCTGATGAGGACACTGAAGCTTTCTTT. It translates to CASSYRWADEDTEAFF.

V and J are TRBV6-6 and TRBJ1-2, with 7 bases identical to TRBD1. CDR1 and CDR2 from the germline V gene are MNHNY and SVGAGI (reference sequence). V lost 5 bases to trimming and J lost 8 bases; unmatched junction nucleotides: 8. CDR3 length: 13 amino acids. Written as DNA, the CDR3 is TGTGCCAGCAGTACGGACAGCAGGGGGGGCTACACCTTC. This gives the protein CASSTDSRGGYTF.

The gene calls are TRBV7-9 and TRBJ1-2; unclear D gene. Trimming took 4 bases from V and 6 from J, leaving 12 bases between them. The CDR3 spans 13 residues. Germline V gene lookup returns CDR1 SEHNR and CDR2 FQNEAQ (reference sequence). The CDR3 DNA follows: TGTGCCAGCAGCTCGGACCGGAGGAATGGCTACACCTTC. It yields the protein CASSSDRRNGYTF.

This chain connects TRBV5-4 to TRBJ2-6; D not certain. Between the trimmed V and J ends, which lost 2 bases and 3 bases, there was a span of 9 bases. The CDR3 is 15 amino acids. The germline gives CDR1 SGHNT, CDR2 YYREEE (reference sequence). The CDR3 nucleotides are TGTGCCAGCAGCTTTGGTGAAGGTGGGGCCAACGTCCTGACTTTC. Translating it yields CASSFGEGGANVLTF.

The rearrangement joins TRBV19 to TRBJ2-3, with TRBD2 matching 12 bases. Germline loops: CDR1 LNHDA, CDR2 SQIVND (reference sequence). Trimming at V came to 6 bases and at J to 7 bases, leaving 5 bases not matched to a gene. CDR3 length equals 14 residues. The CDR3 nucleotides read TGTGCCAGTAGGACTAGCGGGGGAACTAATACGCAGTATTTT. Translation: CASRTSGGTNTQYF.